These T cell receptor beta chains were read from a single sample in a study of blood T cell repertoires in COVID-19. Only in-frame clones appear in the TCRdb table, and some are missing; sequencing was by immunoSEQ multiplex PCR. The table lists fewer than 50,000 clones, roughly 75% of them singletons. The sample taken for sequencing was peripheral blood. The receptors shown here come from a man aged 80 or over with active or convalescent COVID-19. CDR3s include the opening cysteine and the closing phenylalanine or tryptophan.

>TRBV6-1
CASSEPGRAVGDEQFF
>TRBV28
CASSLSAGGYEQYF
>TRBV4-3
CASSLGTSVMYEQYF
>TRBV7-9
CASSGGVLAETPKPTDTQYF
>TRBV16
CASSQSRGSTQETQYF
>TRBV2
CASRDPGQPEGYTF
>TRBV29-1
CSVEGGFYGYTF
>TRBV10-3
CAIGSTSGRASDTQYF
>TRBV7-9
CASSLRPETGGYTF
>TRBV24-1
CATSDPLTGGTPQHF
>TRBV29-1
CSVEGRGGASFF
>TRBV3-1/TRBV3-2
CASSQDVREQPQHF
>TRBV2
CATSGTGGEELFF
>TRBV25-1
CASSDYRGHYNEQFF
>TRBV18
CASSPGLNEKLFF
>TRBV7-8
CASSLAGLTGGRSEQFF
>TRBV2
CASSDSYEQYF
>TRBV11-3
CASSWDSGDTEAFF
>TRBV15
CATSARGQGYGYTF
>TRBV5-1
CASSPDRVTEAFF
>TRBV6-1
CASRETSGSFYNEQFF
>TRBV6-2/TRBV6-3
CASSYGNTYEQYF
>TRBV28
CASHSGGIGYTF
>TRBV5-6
CASSPSGAGYGYTF
>TRBV28
CASSLLSGVTSYEQYF
>TRBV14
CASSPQGWDEKLFF
>TRBV7-6
CASSFSGDPNTEAFF
>TRBV28
CASSPSLGGGGNEQFF
>TRBV30
CAWSRSGGANGQPQHF
>TRBV5-3
CARRTPSGVRHDTQYF
>TRBV5-4
CASSPRAGGGTDTQYF
>TRBV5-6
CASSWTGRSREKLFF
>TRBV5-1
CASTTGGAQETQYF
>TRBV19
CASSTGQGYSPLHF
>TRBV18
CASSSESGQPQHF
>TRBV27
CASSLGTSGSYEQYF
>TRBV9
CASSPRAGENSPLHF
>TRBV6-6
CASSFPREGNTEAFF
>TRBV5-6
CASSATGSYEQYF
>TRBV27
CASSPLRGSTDTQYF
>TRBV4-2
CASSQESDRDNSPLHF
>TRBV18
CASSPSGTGSQPQHF
>TRBV5-1
CASSLSTVGELFF
>TRBV4-3
CASSQDRQTNYGYTF
>TRBV28
CASTSGSSYNSPLHF
>TRBV7-9
CASSFLGNYGYTF
>TRBV19
CASSLSRDRAYGYTF
>TRBV28
CASSLRNGHNYGYTF